This paragraph reports one T cell receptor beta chain. As originally analysed: It was from reference gene primer amplification that nucleated cell counts were estimated. Assay: immunoSEQ multiplex PCR; the TCRdb copy retains only in-frame clones and omits some. That table is the source of V, J and clone size, and D and trimming were worked out from the DNA. The sample shows 180,000 or so clones, approximately 88% of them seen only once. This specimen comes from a study of blood T cell repertoires in COVID-19. For the study at large: Sources were T cells, B-cell-depleted T cells, or PBMCs; the material itself was cDNA or gDNA.

CDR1 is MNHNS and CDR2 is SASEGT in the germline V gene. CDR3 length: 14 residues. Trimming took 2 bases from V and 5 from J, leaving 12 bases between them. The sample consisted of PBMCs or T cells enriched from blood (not recorded which). The chain employs TRBV6-1 and TRBJ2-5; weak D call: TRBD2 (5 bases). The receptor comes from a woman aged 55-75 years who had recovered from COVID-19. Written as DNA, the CDR3 is TGTGCCAGCAGTGAAAGAGGGATTCGGGAGACCCAGTACTTC. It is translated as CASSERGIRETQYF.